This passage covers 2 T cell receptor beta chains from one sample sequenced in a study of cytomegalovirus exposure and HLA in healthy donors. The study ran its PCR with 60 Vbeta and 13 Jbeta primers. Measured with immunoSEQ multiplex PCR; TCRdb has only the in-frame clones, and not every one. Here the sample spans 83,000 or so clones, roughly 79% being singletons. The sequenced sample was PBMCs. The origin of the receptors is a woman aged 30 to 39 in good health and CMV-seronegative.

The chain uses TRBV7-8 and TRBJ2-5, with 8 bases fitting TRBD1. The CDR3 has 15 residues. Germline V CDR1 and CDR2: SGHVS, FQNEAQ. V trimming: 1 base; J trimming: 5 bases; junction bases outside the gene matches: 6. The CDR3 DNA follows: TGTGCCAGCAGCTTAGGGACAGGGTTTTTGGAGACCCAGTACTTC. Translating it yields CASSLGTGFLETQYF.

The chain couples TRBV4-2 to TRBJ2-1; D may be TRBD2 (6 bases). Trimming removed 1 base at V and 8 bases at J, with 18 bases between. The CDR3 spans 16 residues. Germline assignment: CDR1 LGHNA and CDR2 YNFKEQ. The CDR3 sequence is CASSQGRGGAADEQFF. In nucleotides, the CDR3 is TGTGCCAGCAGCCAAGGAAGGGGAGGTGCAGCAGATGAGCAGTTCTTC.